The clone carrying this T cell receptor beta chain was observed a handful of times. Its antigen is unknown. This sample is drawn from a study of beta chain features in type 1 diabetes. Trimming took off 4 bases at V and 5 bases at J, with 17 bases between the two ends. CDR1 is MNHNS, CDR2 SASEGT, per germline. This CDR3 comprises 15 residues. Isolated RNA was reverse transcribed in full, so expressed TCRB transcripts were sequenced. The table came from immunoSEQ multiplex PCR; TCRdb's copy has only in-frame clones and leaves some out. The sample yields fewer than 500,000 clones, approximately 13% seen once. Findings and limits, study-wide: Within patients, naive, central memory and Treg TCRB repertoires seemed more similar than within healthy donors.

This chain joins TRBV6-1 and TRBJ2-5; a weak D match, TRBD1 (5 bases). Material for sequencing was naive CD4+ T cells from blood. The TCR sequence derives from a man aged 25-45 years in good health. This chain's CDR3 is CASSGYTGPPETQYF. CDR3 DNA sequence: TGTGCCAGCAGTGGATATACAGGACCGCCGGAGACCCAGTACTTC.